Detailed here is one T cell receptor (beta chain). What it recognizes is unknown. The CDR3 runs to 19 residues. Germline V gene data show CDR1 as MRHNA and CDR2 as SNTAGT. V lost 6 bases and J lost 0; bases outside the gene matches: 9. Profiled with immunoSEQ multiplex PCR; TCRdb holds only in-frame clones, not every one. The sample lists a few hundred thousand clones, 67% seen once, with around 6.3% in the top ten. These data are taken from a study of cytotoxic CD8 clonotypes in ibrutinib-treated CLL. As for the study in general: After a median of 68 months, around 15 patients stayed remitted and some 12 progressed; responses had been partial in some 25 and complete in 2. Median treatment time before response sampling was approximately 11 months, range 6 to 36. The study's findings and limits: The clonality rise at ibrutinib response reflected private clonotype expansion. A rise in clonality was seen at ibrutinib response, and a fall back toward baseline was seen at progression.

The specimen comprised PBMCs, sampled after 36 months of ibrutinib treatment. The rearrangement links TRBV6-4 to TRBJ2-6; the match to TRBD2 covers 12 bases. The TCR was taken from a human donor with chronic lymphocytic leukemia. The CDR3 here is CASSALAGGPSSGANVLTF. The CDR3 DNA sequence: TGTGCCAGCAGCGCGCTAGCGGGAGGGCCCTCCTCTGGGGCCAACGTCCTGACTTTC.